This T cell receptor beta chain comes out of a study of CD8+ T cells in alopecia areata. General study findings and limits: Elevated clonality characterized lesional scalp relative to normal scalp, particularly in alopecia totalis/universalis.

A note on this clone: Its matching antigen is unknown.

V lost 4 bases and J lost 6, with 13 bases in between. Looked up from germline, CDR1 is SGHTA and CDR2 is FQGNSA. The CDR3 runs 14 residues. Extraction of RNA preceded its reverse transcription into cDNA, which served as the sequencing template. Sequenced by immunoSEQ multiplex PCR; TCRdb stores in-frame clones only, minus some. The sample has more than 150,000 clones, 45% to 60% seen once; the top ten hold 10%. Noted treatment: oral pan-JAK inhibitor, 5-10 mg twice daily. Collected material from alopecia areata patients comprised lesional scalp punch biopsies and peripheral blood. This TCR was sampled from a human donor with alopecia areata. The rearrangement uses TRBV7-2 and TRBJ1-5; D call uncertain. This specimen was CD8+ T cells sorted from blood, taken at week 52, from a patient treated with tofacitinib. Here the CDR3 DNA reads TGTGCCAGCAGCTCTAGCTTGTCGAGTCAGCCCCAGCATTTT. This codes for CASSSSLSSQPQHF.